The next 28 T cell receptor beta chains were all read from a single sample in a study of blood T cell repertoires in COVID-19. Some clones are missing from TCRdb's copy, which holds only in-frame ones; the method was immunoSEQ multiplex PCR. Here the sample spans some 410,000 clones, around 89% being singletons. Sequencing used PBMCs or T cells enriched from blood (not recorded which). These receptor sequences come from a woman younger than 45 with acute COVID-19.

The CDR3 sequence is CASTPRGVSYEQYF. As DNA, the CDR3 is TGTGCCAGCACCCCTCGGGGGGTTTCGTACGAGCAGTACTTC. The chain is built from TRBV2 and TRBJ2-7; TRBD2 aligns across 7 bases. The length of the CDR3 is 14 residues. V lost 7 bases, J lost 4 bases, and 10 bases stayed unmatched. Germline loops: CDR1 SNHLY, CDR2 FYNNEI.

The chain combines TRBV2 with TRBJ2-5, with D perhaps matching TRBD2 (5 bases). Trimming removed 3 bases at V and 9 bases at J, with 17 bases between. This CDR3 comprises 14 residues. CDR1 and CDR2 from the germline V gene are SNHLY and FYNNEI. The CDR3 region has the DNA TGTGCCAGCAGTGACATGGAGGCCATATTGGCCCAGTACTTC. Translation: CASSDMEAILAQYF.

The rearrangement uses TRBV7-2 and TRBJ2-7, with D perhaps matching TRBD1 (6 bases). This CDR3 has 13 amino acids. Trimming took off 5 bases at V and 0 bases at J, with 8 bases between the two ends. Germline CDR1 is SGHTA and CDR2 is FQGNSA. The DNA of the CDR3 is TGTGCCAGCAGCCCCAGGGGCTCCTACGAGCAGTACTTC. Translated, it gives CASSPRGSYEQYF. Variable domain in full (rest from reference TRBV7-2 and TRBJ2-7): GAGVSQSPSNKVTEKGKDVELRCDPISGHTALYWYRQSLGQGLEFLIYFQGNSAPDKSGLPSDRFSAERTGGSVSTLTIQRTQQEDSAVYLCASSPRGSYEQYFGPGTRLTVT.

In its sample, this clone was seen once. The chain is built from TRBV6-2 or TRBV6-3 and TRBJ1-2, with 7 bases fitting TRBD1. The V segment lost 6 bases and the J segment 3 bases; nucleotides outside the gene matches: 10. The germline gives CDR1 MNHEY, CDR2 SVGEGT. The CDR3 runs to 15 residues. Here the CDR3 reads CASSLDEGQHYGYTF. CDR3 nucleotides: TGTGCCAGCAGCTTAGATGAGGGACAGCACTATGGCTACACCTTC.

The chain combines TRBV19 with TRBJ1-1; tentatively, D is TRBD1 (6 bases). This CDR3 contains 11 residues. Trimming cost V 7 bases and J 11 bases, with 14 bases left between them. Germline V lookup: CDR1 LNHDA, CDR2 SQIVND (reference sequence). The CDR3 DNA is TGTGCCAGTAACCAGGGGAAATTGGCTTTCTTT. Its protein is CASNQGKLAFF.

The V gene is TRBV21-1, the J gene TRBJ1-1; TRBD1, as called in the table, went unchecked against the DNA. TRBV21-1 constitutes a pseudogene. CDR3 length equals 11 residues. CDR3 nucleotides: TGTGCCAGCAGCAATGGGCCTGAAGCTTTCTTT. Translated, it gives CASSNGPEAFF.

The CDR3 here is CASSLARTSHNEQFF. CDR3 nucleotides: TGCGCCAGCAGCTTGGCTCGGACTAGCCACAATGAGCAGTTCTTC. This chain connects TRBV5-1 to TRBJ2-1; 8 bases are shared with TRBD2. CDR1 and CDR2 from the germline V gene are SGHRS and YFSETQ. Trimming at V came to 0 bases and at J to 5 bases, leaving 4 bases not matched to a gene. The CDR3 sequence is 15 residues long.

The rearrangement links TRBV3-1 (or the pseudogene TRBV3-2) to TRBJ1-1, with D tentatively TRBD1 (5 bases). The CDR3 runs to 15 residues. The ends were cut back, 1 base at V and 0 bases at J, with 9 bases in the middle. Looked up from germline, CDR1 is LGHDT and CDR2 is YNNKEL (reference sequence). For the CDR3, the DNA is TGTGCCAGCAGCCAAGGACAGCTTATGAACACTGAAGCTTTCTTT. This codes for CASSQGQLMNTEAFF.

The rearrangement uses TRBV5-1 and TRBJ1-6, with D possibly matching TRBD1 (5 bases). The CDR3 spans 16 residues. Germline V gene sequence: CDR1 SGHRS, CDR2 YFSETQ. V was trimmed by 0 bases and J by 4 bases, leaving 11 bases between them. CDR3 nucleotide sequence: TGCGCCAGCAGCTTGGATGCAGGGACTTATAATTCACCCCTCCACTTT. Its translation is CASSLDAGTYNSPLHF.

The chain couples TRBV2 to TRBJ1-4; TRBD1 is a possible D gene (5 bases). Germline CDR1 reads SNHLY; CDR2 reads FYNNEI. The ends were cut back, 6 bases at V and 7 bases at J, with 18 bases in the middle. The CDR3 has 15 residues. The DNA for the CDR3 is TGTGCCAGCAGCTTCAGGGAAGGCGAAAGTGAAAAACTGTTTTTT. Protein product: CASSFREGESEKLFF.

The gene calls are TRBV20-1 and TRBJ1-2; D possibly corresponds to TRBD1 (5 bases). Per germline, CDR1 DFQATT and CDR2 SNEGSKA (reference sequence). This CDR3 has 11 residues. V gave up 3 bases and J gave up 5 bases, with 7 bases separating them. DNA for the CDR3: TGCAGTGCTAGGGACAAGTATGGCTACACCTTC. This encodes CSARDKYGYTF.

In DNA form, the CDR3 reads TGTGCCAGCAGCTTCAGGGACAGGGGGCAACGGGAGCAGTACTTC. Translating it yields CASSFRDRGQREQYF. The chain uses TRBV7-2 and TRBJ2-7, with 12 bases identical to TRBD1. V shed 3 bases, J shed 7 bases, and the junction held 7 bases outside the gene matches. Germline CDR1 SGHTA, CDR2 FQGNSA. This CDR3 has 15 amino acids.

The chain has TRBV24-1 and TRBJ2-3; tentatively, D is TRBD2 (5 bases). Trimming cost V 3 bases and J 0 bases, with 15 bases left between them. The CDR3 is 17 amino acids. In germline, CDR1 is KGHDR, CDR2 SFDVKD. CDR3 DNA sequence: TGTGCCACCAGTGATCGGGGTCTTAGTGAAAGCACAGATACGCAGTATTTT. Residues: CATSDRGLSESTDTQYF.

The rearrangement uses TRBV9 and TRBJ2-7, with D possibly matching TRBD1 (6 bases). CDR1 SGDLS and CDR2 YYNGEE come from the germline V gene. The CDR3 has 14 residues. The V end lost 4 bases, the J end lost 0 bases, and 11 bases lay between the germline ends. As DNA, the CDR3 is TGTGCCAGCAGCCCTGGGGACAACTCCTACGAGCAGTACTTC. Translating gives CASSPGDNSYEQYF.

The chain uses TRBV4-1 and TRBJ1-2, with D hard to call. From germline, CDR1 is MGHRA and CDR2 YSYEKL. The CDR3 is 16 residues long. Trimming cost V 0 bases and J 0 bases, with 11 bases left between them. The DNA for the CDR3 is TGCGCCAGCAGCCAAGATCCCACAGAAGCTAACTATGGCTACACCTTC. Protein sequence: CASSQDPTEANYGYTF.

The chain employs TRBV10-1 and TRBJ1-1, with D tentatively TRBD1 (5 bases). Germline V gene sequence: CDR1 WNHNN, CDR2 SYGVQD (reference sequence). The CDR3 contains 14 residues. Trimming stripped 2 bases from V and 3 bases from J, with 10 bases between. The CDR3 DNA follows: TGCGCCAGCAGTGAGCGTGCCAGGGACACTGAAGCTTTCTTT. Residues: CASSERARDTEAFF.

CDR3 sequence (DNA): TGTGCCAGCAGGCACAGGGGGGGGAACACTGAAGCTTTCTTT. It specifies CASRHRGGNTEAFF. The chain couples TRBV27 to TRBJ1-1; 8 nucleotides align to TRBD1. V was clipped by 6 bases and J by 1 base; unmatched bases: 4. This CDR3 region has 14 residues. Germline loops: CDR1 MNHEY, CDR2 SMNVEV (reference sequence).

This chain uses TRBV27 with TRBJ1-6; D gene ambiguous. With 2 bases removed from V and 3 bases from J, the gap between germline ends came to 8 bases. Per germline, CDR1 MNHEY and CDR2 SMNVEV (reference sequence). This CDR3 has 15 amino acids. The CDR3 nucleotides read TGTGCCAGCAGTTTAGAGGGAAACTATAATTCACCCCTCCACTTT. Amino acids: CASSLEGNYNSPLHF.

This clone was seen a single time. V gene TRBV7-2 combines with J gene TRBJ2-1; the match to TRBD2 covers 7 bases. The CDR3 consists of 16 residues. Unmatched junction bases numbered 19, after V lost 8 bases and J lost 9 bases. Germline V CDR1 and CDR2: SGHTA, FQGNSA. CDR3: CASGLGGDYYKGEQFF. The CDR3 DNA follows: TGTGCCAGCGGGTTGGGAGGGGATTATTATAAGGGTGAGCAGTTCTTC.

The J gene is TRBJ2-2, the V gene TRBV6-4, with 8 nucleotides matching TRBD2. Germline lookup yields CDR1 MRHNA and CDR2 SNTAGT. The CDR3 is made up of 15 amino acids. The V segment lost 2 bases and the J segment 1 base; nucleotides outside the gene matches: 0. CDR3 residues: CASSDSGGNTGELFF. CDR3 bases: TGTGCCAGCAGTGACAGCGGGGGGAACACCGGGGAGCTGTTTTTT.

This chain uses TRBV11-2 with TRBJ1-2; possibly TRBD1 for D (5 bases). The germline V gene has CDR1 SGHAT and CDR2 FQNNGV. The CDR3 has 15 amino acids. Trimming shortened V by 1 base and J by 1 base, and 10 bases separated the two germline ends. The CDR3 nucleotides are TGTGCCAGCAGCTTAGTCGGGGGGAGTAACTATGGCTACACCTTC. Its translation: CASSLVGGSNYGYTF.

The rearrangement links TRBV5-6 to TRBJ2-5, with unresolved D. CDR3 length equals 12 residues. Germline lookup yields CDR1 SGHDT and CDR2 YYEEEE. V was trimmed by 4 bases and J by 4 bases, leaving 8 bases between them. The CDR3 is CASSPDSETQYF. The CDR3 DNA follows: TGTGCCAGCAGCCCCGACTCAGAGACCCAGTACTTC.

The CDR3 sequence is CASSPNGQGNQPQHF. The CDR3 DNA reads as TGTGCCAGCTCACCAAACGGACAGGGGAATCAGCCCCAGCATTTT. The chain is built from TRBV18 and TRBJ1-5; 9 nucleotides agree with TRBD1. Germline loops: CDR1 KGHSH, CDR2 LQKENI. This CDR3 comprises 15 residues. Trimming cost V 2 bases and J 4 bases; bases outside gene matches: 3.

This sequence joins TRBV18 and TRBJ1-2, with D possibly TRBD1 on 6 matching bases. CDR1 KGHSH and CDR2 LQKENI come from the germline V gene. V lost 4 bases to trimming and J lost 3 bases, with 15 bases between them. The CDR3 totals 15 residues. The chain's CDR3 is CASSLLTGSDYGYTF. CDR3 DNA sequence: TGTGCCAGCTCACTACTTACAGGGTCGGACTATGGCTACACCTTC.

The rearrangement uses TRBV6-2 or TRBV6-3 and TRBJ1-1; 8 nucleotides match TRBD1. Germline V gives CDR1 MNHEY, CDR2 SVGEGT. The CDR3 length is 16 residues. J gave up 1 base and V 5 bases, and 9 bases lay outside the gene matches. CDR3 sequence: CASSHDRGRWNTEAFF. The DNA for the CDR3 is TGTGCCAGCAGTCACGACAGGGGAAGGTGGAACACTGAAGCTTTCTTT.

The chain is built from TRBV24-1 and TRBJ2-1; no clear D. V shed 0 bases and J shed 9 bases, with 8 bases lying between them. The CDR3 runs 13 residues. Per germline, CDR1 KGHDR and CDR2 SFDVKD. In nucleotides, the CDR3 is TGTGCCACCAGTGATTTGGGTGGAGCTGAGCAGTTCTTC. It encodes CATSDLGGAEQFF.

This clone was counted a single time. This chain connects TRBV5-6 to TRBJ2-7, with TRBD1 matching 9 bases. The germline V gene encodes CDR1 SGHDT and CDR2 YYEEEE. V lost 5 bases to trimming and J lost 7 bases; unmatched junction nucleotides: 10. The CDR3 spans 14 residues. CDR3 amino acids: CASRPGQGKGEQYF. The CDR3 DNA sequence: TGTGCCAGCAGACCGGGACAGGGAAAAGGAGAGCAGTACTTC.

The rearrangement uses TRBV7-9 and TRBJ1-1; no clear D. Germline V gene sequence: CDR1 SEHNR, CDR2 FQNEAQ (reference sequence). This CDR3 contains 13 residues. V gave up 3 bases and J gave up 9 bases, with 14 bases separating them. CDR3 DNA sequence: TGTGCCAGCAGCTTTTCAGATACGTCCCAAGCTTTCTTT. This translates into CASSFSDTSQAFF. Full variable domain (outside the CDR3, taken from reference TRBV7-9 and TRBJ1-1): DTGVSQNPRHKITKRGQNVTFRCDPISEHNRLYWYRQTLGQGPEFLTYFQNEAQLEKSRLLSDRFSAERPKGSFSTLEIQRTEQGDSAMYLCASSFSDTSQAFFGQGTRLTVV.